The 27 T cell receptor beta chains given below trace back to one sample, sequenced in a study of OX40 agonist ivuxolimab in advanced cancers. The protocol was immunoSEQ multiplex PCR, while the TCRdb copy is restricted to in-frame clones and leaves out a portion. The table includes approximately 46,000 clones, nearly 90% detected once. The sample here was CD4+ or CD8+ T cells sorted from blood, taken in a trial of the OX40 agonist ivuxolimab. Receptor source: an adult with an advanced solid tumor such as melanoma, head and neck, liver or kidney cancer.

The rearrangement joins TRBV27 to TRBJ2-7; TRBD1 aligns across 8 bases. Germline-derived CDR1 and CDR2 are MNHEY and SMNVEV (reference sequence). The junction had 7 bases not matched to a gene; V was cut back by 5 bases and J by 4 bases. The length of the CDR3 is 14 residues. CDR3 nucleotide sequence: TGTGCCAGCAGTCCCCAGGGGGCGGGATACGAGCAGTACTTC. Protein product: CASSPQGAGYEQYF.

The chain uses TRBV28 and TRBJ1-4; D ambiguous. V was clipped by 5 bases and J by 3 bases, with 10 bases between them. Looked up from germline, CDR1 is MDHEN and CDR2 is SYDVKM. This CDR3 has 14 amino acids. The CDR3 bases are TGTGCCAGCAGTCTGCGGATGGCTAATGAAAAACTGTTTTTT. It codes for CASSLRMANEKLFF.

CDR3 coding DNA: TGCGCCAGCAGCCCGGGAGATAACAATGAGCAGTTCTTC. This codes for CASSPGDNNEQFF. The rearrangement uses TRBV4-3 and TRBJ2-1; the D gene is possibly TRBD2 (6 bases). V lost 4 bases, J lost 5 bases, and 9 bases lay in between. This CDR3 is built from 13 residues. Germline V CDR1 and CDR2: LGHNA, YSLEER.

The J gene is TRBJ2-5, the V gene TRBV7-7; D is uncertain. The germline gives CDR1 SSHAT, CDR2 FNYEAQ (reference sequence). This CDR3 has 13 amino acids. V dropped 2 bases and J dropped 5 bases, with 9 bases sitting between them. CDR3 loop: CASSLSRSETQYF. The CDR3 DNA follows: TGTGCCAGCAGCTTAAGCAGATCTGAGACCCAGTACTTC.

The chain is built from TRBV2 and TRBJ2-1; 7 bases are shared with TRBD1. The CDR3 sequence is 18 residues long. The V and J ends lost 4 bases and 8 bases, in that order; junction bases with no gene match: 20. CDR1 is SNHLY, CDR2 FYNNEI, per germline. CDR3: CASSAERVTGALVHEQFF. CDR3 in DNA: TGTGCCAGCAGTGCCGAAAGGGTCACAGGGGCTTTGGTCCATGAGCAGTTCTTC. Full variable domain (missing parts from reference TRBV2 and TRBJ2-1): EPEVTQTPSHQVTQMGQEVILRCVPISNHLYFYWYRQILGQKVEFLVSFYNNEISEKSEIFDDQFSVERPDGSNFTLKIRSTKLEDSAMYFCASSAERVTGALVHEQFFGPGTRLTVL.

The genes are TRBV25-1 and TRBJ1-2; D call uncertain. The V end was cut by 3 bases, the J end by 1 base, with 6 bases between. In germline, CDR1 is MGHDK, CDR2 SYGVNS. This CDR3 is 13 amino acids long. The chain's CDR3 is CASSEGNNYGYTF. The CDR3 nucleotides read TGTGCCAGCAGTGAGGGCAATAACTATGGCTACACCTTC.

V and J are TRBV6-1 and TRBJ1-2, with unresolved D. Trimming took off 10 bases at V and 5 bases at J, with 11 bases between the two ends. Germline V lookup: CDR1 MNHNS, CDR2 SASEGT. This CDR3 region has 11 residues. In DNA, the CDR3 is TGTGCCACCCGAGAAGGTTATGGCTACACCTTC. This gives the protein CATREGYGYTF.

The genes are TRBV29-1 and TRBJ1-2; D gene uncertain. V was trimmed by 0 bases and J by 10 bases, leaving 21 bases between them. Germline V gene data show CDR1 as SQVTM and CDR2 as ANQGSEA. The CDR3 runs 15 residues. In DNA, the CDR3 is TGCAGCGTTGAAGATCGACAAGCTCCCTCCCTTGTCTACACCTTC. Translating it yields CSVEDRQAPSLVYTF.

The chain recombines TRBV10-3 with TRBJ2-3; the D is unclear. V shed 0 bases and J shed 2 bases, with 9 bases lying between them. The CDR3 loop spans 15 amino acids. Germline loops: CDR1 ENHRY, CDR2 SYGVKD. The CDR3 bases are TGTGCCATCAGTGAGTCTGGGGAATCCACAGATACGCAGTATTTT. It encodes CAISESGESTDTQYF.

The chain uses TRBV6-5 and TRBJ2-3; tentative D call: TRBD2 (5 bases). Germline CDR1 reads MNHEY; CDR2 reads SVGAGI. V lost 2 bases, J lost 12 bases, and 12 bases lay in between. This CDR3 spans 12 amino acids. The CDR3 here is CASSYPEDRQYF. The CDR3 bases are TGTGCCAGCAGTTACCCGGAGGATCGCCAGTATTTT.

The chain links TRBV7-9 to TRBJ2-2; D remains ambiguous. Trimming shortened V by 6 bases and J by 6 bases, and 17 bases separated the two germline ends. In germline, CDR1 is SEHNR, CDR2 FQNEAQ (reference sequence). The length of the CDR3 is 15 residues. The CDR3: CASSSDLLTPGELFF. For the CDR3, the DNA is TGTGCCAGCAGTTCGGACCTACTAACTCCCGGGGAGCTGTTTTTT.

This chain joins TRBV28 and TRBJ1-4; the D gene is possibly TRBD1 (5 bases). Germline V gene data show CDR1 as MDHEN and CDR2 as SYDVKM. This CDR3 spans 14 amino acids. V lost 5 bases and J 2 bases, leaving 9 bases between the germline ends. CDR3 DNA: TGTGCCAGCAGTGTCGACAGCACTAATGAAAAACTGTTTTTT. Its protein is CASSVDSTNEKLFF.

V usage is TRBV27 and J usage is TRBJ2-7; 9 bases fit TRBD1. V was clipped by 1 base and J by 5 bases; unmatched bases: 6. Germline V gene lookup returns CDR1 MNHEY and CDR2 SMNVEV (reference sequence). The CDR3 runs to 15 residues. CDR3 amino acids: CASSLYDRGVHEQYF. The CDR3 nucleotides read TGTGCCAGCAGTTTATACGACAGGGGGGTCCACGAGCAGTACTTC.

This clone showed up just a few times. V gene TRBV27 combines with J gene TRBJ1-1, with 8 bases lining up with TRBD1. This CDR3 contains 17 residues. Germline V CDR1 and CDR2: MNHEY, SMNVEV (reference sequence). The trim removed 0 bases at V and 1 base at J, leaving 7 bases unmatched. The CDR3 DNA reads as TGTGCCAGCAGTTTATCTCCACAGGGGGGGAGGAACACTGAAGCTTTCTTT. Protein sequence: CASSLSPQGGRNTEAFF.

The chain has TRBV7-2 and TRBJ1-2; 7 bases map to TRBD1. The CDR3 totals 14 residues. Germline CDR1 SGHTA, CDR2 FQGNSA. Germline trimming cut 1 base from V and 8 bases from J; bases unmatched to any gene: 7. The CDR3 sequence: CASSLVIGGEGYTF. As DNA, the CDR3 is TGTGCCAGCAGCTTAGTAATAGGGGGCGAAGGCTACACCTTC. Filled out from reference TRBV7-2 and TRBJ1-2, the complete variable domain reads GAGVSQSPSNKVTEKGKDVELRCDPISGHTALYWYRQSLGQGLEFLIYFQGNSAPDKSGLPSDRFSAERTGGSVSTLTIQRTQQEDSAVYLCASSLVIGGEGYTFGSGTRLTVV.

CDR3 nucleotide sequence: TGTGCCAGCAGTTCCCGGACAGGATGGGACACTGAAGCTTTCTTT. It codes for CASSSRTGWDTEAFF. The chain uses TRBV28 and TRBJ1-1, with 7 positions matching TRBD1. In germline, CDR1 is MDHEN, CDR2 SYDVKM. The CDR3 covers 15 residues. J lost 3 bases, V lost 4 bases, and 8 bases had no gene match.

This chain links TRBV7-9 with TRBJ1-5; the D is unclear. Trimming took 5 bases from V and 2 from J, leaving 16 bases between them. The length of the CDR3 is 16 residues. The V gene's germline CDR1 is SEHNR and CDR2 FQNEAQ (reference sequence). The CDR3 here is CASSLVPSSGNQPQHF. CDR3 bases: TGTGCCAGCAGCCTCGTCCCGAGTTCGGGCAATCAGCCCCAGCATTTT.

The rearrangement links TRBV19 to TRBJ2-7; D is unresolved. This CDR3 region has 14 residues. Trimming removed 6 bases from V and 4 bases from J, with 16 bases in between. In germline, CDR1 is LNHDA, CDR2 SQIVND (reference sequence). This CDR3 is CASSASTLGYEQYF. In DNA, the CDR3 is TGTGCCAGTAGCGCCTCAACCCTGGGATACGAGCAGTACTTC.

This clone was recorded only once. V is TRBV6-5 and J is TRBJ2-6, with a possible D match to TRBD1 (5 bases). Germline CDR1 is MNHEY and CDR2 is SVGAGI. CDR3 length: 15 amino acids. V was clipped by 6 bases and J by 1 base, with 10 bases between them. The CDR3 sequence is CASSPQGSGANVLTF. The DNA of the CDR3 is TGTGCCAGCAGCCCCCAGGGTTCTGGGGCCAACGTCCTGACTTTC.

This chain connects TRBV28 to TRBJ1-6, with 9 bases identical to TRBD1. Trimming at V came to 6 bases and at J to 8 bases, leaving 8 bases not matched to a gene. CDR3 length: 15 amino acids. Germline CDR1 is MDHEN and CDR2 is SYDVKM. The CDR3 DNA reads as TGTGCCAGCAGAGAACAGGGGGCTATCGATTCACCCCTCCACTTT. Its translation: CASREQGAIDSPLHF.

This rearrangement joins TRBV27 to TRBJ2-6; D remains ambiguous. The CDR3 is 15 amino acids. The V and J ends lost 8 bases and 4 bases respectively, with 15 bases between them. Germline values: CDR1 MNHEY, CDR2 SMNVEV (reference sequence). CDR3 in amino acids: CASGTSLSGANVLTF. DNA for the CDR3: TGTGCCAGCGGAACATCCCTCTCCGGGGCCAACGTCCTGACTTTC. Full variable domain (outside the CDR3, taken from reference TRBV27 and TRBJ2-6): EAQVTQNPRYLITVTGKKLTVTCSQNMNHEYMSWYRQDPGLGLRQIYYSMNVEVTDKGDVPEGYKVSRKEKRNFPLILESPSPNQTSLYFCASGTSLSGANVLTFGAGSRLTVL.

This clone came up a few times. The chain links TRBV4-1 to TRBJ1-1, with a tentative D call TRBD1 (6 bases). The germline V gene encodes CDR1 MGHRA and CDR2 YSYEKL. Trimming left V 8 bases short and J 5 bases short, with 18 bases between. This CDR3 has 14 amino acids. CDR3 DNA: TGCGCCAGCGGACCCGCGTGGGGGCAAACTGAAGCTTTCTTT. The encoded protein is CASGPAWGQTEAFF.

This chain joins TRBV28 and TRBJ2-7, with 11 bases lining up with TRBD1. V dropped 5 bases and J dropped 1; count of bases not matched to a gene: 4. Per the germline V gene, CDR1 is MDHEN and CDR2 is SYDVKM. There are 15 residues in the CDR3. In DNA, the CDR3 is TGTGCCAGCAGTGTGGACAGGGGGCTTTCCTACGAGCAGTACGTC. It translates to CASSVDRGLSYEQYV.

The V call is TRBV9, the J call TRBJ1-1; 11 positions agree with TRBD1. Germline V lookup: CDR1 SGDLS, CDR2 YYNGEE. Losses at the gene ends were 5 bases for V and 4 bases for J; bases not matched to a gene: 4. CDR3 size: 14 residues. The CDR3 bases are TGTGCCAGCAGGGGACAGGGGGTGACCACTGAAGCTTTCTTT. Amino acids: CASRGQGVTTEAFF.

The chain joins TRBV15 to TRBJ1-5, with D perhaps matching TRBD1 (5 bases). The germline V gene encodes CDR1 LNHNV and CDR2 YYDKDF (reference sequence). The CDR3 loop spans 14 amino acids. V was pared by 0 bases and J by 6 bases, with 9 bases between. The DNA for the CDR3 is TGTGCCACCAGCAGAGACAGGGTCGCTCAGCCCCAGCATTTT. Translated: CATSRDRVAQPQHF.

V is TRBV6-5 and J is TRBJ1-4; D remains ambiguous. The germline V gene has CDR1 MNHEY and CDR2 SVGAGI. V lost 2 bases and J lost 7, with 14 bases in between. The CDR3 extends over 15 amino acids. The CDR3: CASSYRLEGAEKLFF. CDR3 DNA sequence: TGTGCCAGCAGTTACCGGCTTGAGGGTGCTGAAAAACTGTTTTTT.

This chain uses TRBV4-3 with TRBJ1-3; the D gene is possibly TRBD1 (6 bases). This CDR3 spans 16 amino acids. Germline CDR1 and CDR2: LGHNA and YSLEER. The germline V and J ends were trimmed by 0 bases and 9 bases, with 18 bases remaining between them. The CDR3 loop reads CASSQDLTGSLGTIYF. As DNA, the CDR3 is TGCGCCAGCAGCCAAGATCTTACAGGGTCATTGGGCACCATATATTTT.